These 19 T cell receptor beta chains were all obtained from the same sample, sequenced in a study of blood T cell repertoires in COVID-19 (dated by TCRdb to 2018 to 2020). Libraries were prepared through the immunoSEQ multiplex PCR assay. TCRdb holds this immuneACCESS table with in-frame rearrangements only. Some clones are missing; in checked studies, unresolved V genes explain under half, and the rest has no known cause. Recorded for this sample are about 220,000 clones; about 84% of them occurred a single time. Of the sample, roughly 13% falls within the top ten clones. Sequenced sample: peripheral blood. These receptors all stem from a human donor in a cohort sampled during active COVID-19.

V usage is TRBV6-6 and J usage is TRBJ2-6; the D gene is possibly TRBD2 (5 bases). Trimming stripped 5 bases from V and 4 bases from J, with 9 bases between. CDR1 is MNHNY and CDR2 is SVGAGI in the germline V gene (reference sequence). This CDR3 comprises 14 residues. The CDR3 reads CASSARGGANVLTF. The DNA of the CDR3 is TGTGCCAGCAGTGCCCGGGGAGGGGCCAACGTCCTGACTTTC.

The CDR3, as DNA: TGTGCCAGCAGTTTAGGGCCCCAAGCTGAGCAGTTCTTC. Its translation: CASSLGPQAEQFF. The J gene is TRBJ2-1, the V gene TRBV28, with no clear D. The CDR3 contains 13 residues. Trimming removed 2 bases from V and 9 bases from J, with 11 bases in between. From germline, CDR1 is MDHEN and CDR2 SYDVKM.

CDR3 DNA sequence: TGTGCCACCAGCAGACGTGAGGCAACTAATGAAAAACTGTTTTTT. This translates into CATSRREATNEKLFF. The V call is TRBV15, the J call TRBJ1-4; no reliable D call. The CDR3 contains 15 residues. CDR1 is LNHNV and CDR2 is YYDKDF in the germline V gene (reference sequence). V lost 2 bases to trimming and J lost 0 bases, with 7 bases between them.

The chain recombines TRBV6-2 or TRBV6-3 with TRBJ2-1, with 14 bases that match TRBD2. Unmatched junction bases numbered 4, after V lost 0 bases and J lost 15 bases. Germline assignment: CDR1 MNHEY and CDR2 SVGEGT. The CDR3 totals 14 residues. CDR3: CASSYSGTSGGWFF. For the CDR3, the DNA is TGTGCCAGCAGTTACTCCGGGACTAGCGGGGGTTGGTTCTTC.

The chain joins TRBV3-1 (or the pseudogene TRBV3-2) to TRBJ2-3; TRBD2 might be the D (7 bases). With 3 bases removed from V and 3 bases from J, the gap between germline ends came to 10 bases. Germline V CDR1 and CDR2: LGHDT, YNNKEL (reference sequence). The CDR3 totals 14 residues. The CDR3 loop is CASSQRGRTDTQYF. Written as DNA, the CDR3 is TGTGCCAGCAGCCAGCGGGGGCGGACAGATACGCAGTATTTT.

This clone was recorded a few times. The V and J genes are TRBV9 and TRBJ1-6, with TRBD1 identical over 7 bases. The V segment lost 0 bases and the J segment 10 bases; nucleotides outside the gene matches: 7. The CDR3 consists of 15 residues. Germline V CDR1 and CDR2: SGDLS, YYNGEE. As DNA, the CDR3 is TGTGCCAGCAGCGTAGCCCCAGGGGGTGAATCACCCCTCCACTTT. Its protein product is CASSVAPGGESPLHF.

CDR3 in amino acids: CATAGPNSYEQYF. The CDR3 DNA follows: TGTGCCACTGCGGGACCCAACTCCTACGAGCAGTACTTC. This sequence joins TRBV19 and TRBJ2-7; TRBD2 might be the D (6 bases). The CDR3 is 13 residues long. CDR1 is LNHDA and CDR2 is SQIVND in the germline V gene (reference sequence). V shed 10 bases and J shed 0 bases, with 13 bases lying between them.

This clone was seen a single time. The V call is TRBV3-1 (or the pseudogene TRBV3-2), the J call TRBJ2-2; 8 bases line up with TRBD1. Germline values: CDR1 LGHDT, CDR2 YNNKEL (reference sequence). The trim removed 4 bases at V and 1 base at J, leaving 2 bases unmatched. There are 15 residues in the CDR3. The CDR3 protein is CASSPGTGNTGELFF. CDR3 bases: TGTGCCAGCAGCCCGGGGACAGGGAACACCGGGGAGCTGTTTTTT.

With respect to this clone: In the same sample, other DNA sequences code for this CDR3. This chain joins TRBV24-1 and TRBJ1-2; tentatively, D is TRBD1 (5 bases). The CDR3 sequence is 13 residues long. Germline lookup yields CDR1 KGHDR and CDR2 SFDVKD. Trimming cost V 3 bases and J 4 bases, with 8 bases left between them. CDR3 DNA: TGTGCCACCAGTGATCCGGGGGTCTATGGCTACACCTTC. It yields the protein CATSDPGVYGYTF.

The chain couples TRBV11-1 to TRBJ1-1; D is perhaps TRBD1 (5 bases). Germline-derived CDR1 and CDR2 are SGHAT and FQDESV (reference sequence). The V end lost 10 bases, the J end lost 2 bases, and 23 bases lay between the germline ends. This CDR3 is 16 amino acids long. The CDR3 DNA follows: TGTGCCACCACAGGTGGGTTCGGGGGAACCAACACTGAAGCTTTCTTT. This sequence encodes CATTGGFGGTNTEAFF.

This clone was seen only once. V gene TRBV19 combines with J gene TRBJ1-5; possibly TRBD1 for D (5 bases). This CDR3 is 14 amino acids long. V was cut by 3 bases and J by 3 bases, with 9 bases left in between. Germline CDR1 is LNHDA and CDR2 is SQIVND (reference sequence). The CDR3 here is CASSMGGLNQPQHF. For the CDR3, the DNA is TGTGCCAGTAGTATGGGGGGTCTCAATCAGCCCCAGCATTTT.

V gene TRBV3-1 (or the pseudogene TRBV3-2) combines with J gene TRBJ1-2, with D unresolved. Germline CDR1 LGHDT, CDR2 YNNKEL (reference sequence). V gave up 2 bases and J gave up 3 bases, with 10 bases separating them. This CDR3 has 14 residues. The CDR3 DNA follows: TGTGCCAGCAGCCAAAGTGTGTTAGACTATGGCTACACCTTC. This translates into CASSQSVLDYGYTF.

V gene TRBV6-4 combines with J gene TRBJ2-2; 9 bases are shared with TRBD2. V shed 2 bases, J shed 4 bases, and the junction held 8 bases outside the gene matches. Per the germline V gene, CDR1 is MRHNA and CDR2 is SNTAGT. The CDR3 sequence is 17 residues long. The CDR3 DNA reads as TGTGCCAGCAGTGACCGGGCTAGCGGGACTCGCACCGGGGAGCTGTTTTTT. Its translation: CASSDRASGTRTGELFF.

The J gene is TRBJ2-7, the V gene TRBV18, with a possible D match to TRBD2 (5 bases). CDR3 length: 12 amino acids. Between the trimmed V and J ends, which lost 5 bases and 6 bases, there was a span of 11 bases. Germline CDR1 reads KGHSH; CDR2 reads LQKENI. CDR3 nucleotides: TGTGCCAGCTCAACCGGAGGCGCCGAGCAGTACTTC. Encoded protein: CASSTGGAEQYF. The full variable domain, in which reference TRBV18 and TRBJ2-7 provide the parts outside the CDR3, is NAGVMQNPRHLVRRRGQEARLRCSPMKGHSHVYWYRQLPEEGLKFMVYLQKENIIDESGMPKERFSAEFPKEGPSILRIQQVVRGDSAAYFCASSTGGAEQYFGPGTRLTVT.

On this clone itself: A read error may explain this, as a much larger clone is one base away. The V and J genes are TRBV5-6 and TRBJ2-5; D is perhaps TRBD2 (6 bases). The CDR3 has 13 amino acids. The V and J ends lost 7 bases and 2 bases respectively, with 12 bases between them. Germline V gene data show CDR1 as SGHDT and CDR2 as YYEEEE. The CDR3 spells CASSRDLQETQYF. The CDR3 DNA is TGTGCCAGCTCACGGGACTTACAAGAGACCCAGTACTTC.

The V gene is TRBV29-1, the J gene TRBJ2-7; 16 bases align to TRBD2. CDR3 length: 16 amino acids. J lost 0 bases, V lost 3 bases, and 2 bases had no gene match. Germline V CDR1 and CDR2: SQVTM, ANQGSEA. CDR3: CSVEGLAGGSSYEQYF. The CDR3 nucleotides are TGCAGCGTTGAGGGACTAGCGGGAGGGAGCTCCTACGAGCAGTACTTC.

The CDR3 DNA reads as TGCAGTGCTAGTTGGGCTAGCGGCTCCTACGAGCAGTACTTC. It specifies CSASWASGSYEQYF. The V gene is TRBV20-1, the J gene TRBJ2-7; TRBD2 agrees at 7 bases. Germline V gene lookup returns CDR1 DFQATT and CDR2 SNEGSKA (reference sequence). The CDR3 covers 14 residues. The ends lost 3 bases at V and 0 bases at J; junction bases unmatched: 5.

This clone was seen once. The chain joins TRBV11-3 to TRBJ1-1; 8 nucleotides agree with TRBD1. The CDR3 has 12 amino acids. Per germline, CDR1 SGHNT and CDR2 YENEEA. V dropped 5 bases and J dropped 8; count of bases not matched to a gene: 4. The CDR3 protein is CASSSGQGEAFF. In DNA, the CDR3 is TGTGCCAGCAGCAGCGGACAGGGAGAAGCTTTCTTT.

The chain couples TRBV30 to TRBJ1-5; D is unclear. Germline CDR1 is GTSNPN and CDR2 is SVGIG (reference sequence). This CDR3 contains 14 residues. The ends were cut back, 0 bases at V and 7 bases at J, with 13 bases in the middle. CDR3 coding DNA: TGTGCCTGGAGTGTCTGGTCCGAGGGACAGCCCCAGCATTTT. Translating it yields CAWSVWSEGQPQHF.